The 20 T cell receptor beta chains below come from one sample, sequenced in a study of Ad26.COV2.S vaccination and SARS-CoV-2 variants. The data were produced by immunoSEQ multiplex PCR, yet TCRdb's version contains in-frame clones alone and is incomplete. The sample records about 440,000 clones, less than 95% being singletons. Treatment indicated: over 15 received Ad26.COV2.S at low or high dose, single or two shots; several received placebo; per-sample allocation not given. On day 63 after the first injection, vaccine and placebo recipients gave samples. The sample here was peripheral blood, taken in a trial of Ad26.COV2.S vaccine versus placebo. The receptor source for this set is a person between 18 and 60 years old who received the Ad26.COV2.S COVID-19 vaccine or a placebo.

V and J are TRBV2 and TRBJ1-2, with no clear D. Trimming stripped 3 bases from V and 0 bases from J, with 14 bases between. Germline assignment: CDR1 SNHLY and CDR2 FYNNEI. The CDR3 is 16 amino acids. The chain's CDR3 is CASSDSGTDANYGYTF. CDR3 sequence (DNA): TGTGCCAGCAGTGATAGCGGAACGGATGCTAACTATGGCTACACCTTC.

The chain recombines TRBV27 with TRBJ2-2; D is tentatively TRBD1 or TRBD2 (5 bases each). There are 15 residues in the CDR3. V was trimmed by 5 bases and J by 4 bases, leaving 14 bases between them. Per the germline V gene, CDR1 is MNHEY and CDR2 is SMNVEV (reference sequence). The CDR3 nucleotides read TGTGCCAGCAGTGACAGACCGGCGGGCACCGGGGAGCTGTTTTTT. It translates to CASSDRPAGTGELFF.

The genes are TRBV9 and TRBJ2-7; D is unresolved. Germline CDR1 is SGDLS and CDR2 is YYNGEE. This CDR3 is built from 14 residues. V shed 0 bases and J shed 2 bases, with 9 bases lying between them. CDR3: CASSVGAQTYEQYF. The CDR3 DNA sequence: TGTGCCAGCAGCGTAGGGGCACAGACCTACGAGCAGTACTTC.

The chain combines TRBV28 with TRBJ2-5, with unresolved D. V was pared by 1 base and J by 1 base, with 7 bases between. The CDR3 is 14 residues long. Germline CDR1 MDHEN, CDR2 SYDVKM. CDR3 sequence reads: CASSLLRSQETQYF. DNA for the CDR3: TGTGCCAGCAGTTTATTGCGGAGCCAAGAGACCCAGTACTTC.

The chain is built from TRBV7-9 and TRBJ2-5, with D possibly matching TRBD2 (6 bases). The V gene's germline CDR1 is SEHNR and CDR2 FQNEAQ (reference sequence). V was shortened by 0 bases and J by 7 bases, with 12 bases between the two germline ends. The length of the CDR3 is 14 residues. The CDR3 nucleotides are TGTGCCAGCAGCTTAGCTTCTAGCGCGGGGACCCAGTACTTC. Protein product: CASSLASSAGTQYF.

The DNA for the CDR3 is TGTGCCAGCAGTTTTTGGCGGAACACCGGGGAGCTGTTTTTT. It encodes CASSFWRNTGELFF. The chain combines TRBV27 with TRBJ2-2, with no clear D. The CDR3 runs 14 residues. V was trimmed by 3 bases and J by 1 base, leaving 6 bases between them. Germline lookup yields CDR1 MNHEY and CDR2 SMNVEV (reference sequence).

The CDR3 here is CASGGTGRSYNEQFF. The DNA for the CDR3 is TGTGCCAGCGGAGGGACAGGGCGCTCCTACAATGAGCAGTTCTTC. The rearrangement links TRBV6-5 to TRBJ2-1, with 9 bases identical to TRBD1. This CDR3 contains 15 residues. Germline loops: CDR1 MNHEY, CDR2 SVGAGI. V dropped 8 bases and J dropped 0; count of bases not matched to a gene: 5.

This clone was detected only a few times. V is TRBV7-9 and J is TRBJ2-7; D possibly corresponds to TRBD2 (5 bases). Germline CDR1 SEHNR, CDR2 FQNEAQ (reference sequence). CDR3 length: 16 residues. V was clipped by 5 bases and J by 0 bases, with 17 bases between them. CDR3 nucleotide sequence: TGTGCCAGCAGCCACCGGGAAAAGGATAGCTCCTACGAGCAGTACTTC. Encoded protein: CASSHREKDSSYEQYF.

This sequence joins TRBV2 and TRBJ2-5; 8 bases align to TRBD2. CDR1 SNHLY and CDR2 FYNNEI come from the germline V gene. This CDR3 spans 13 amino acids. The V and J ends lost 7 bases and 4 bases, in that order; junction bases with no gene match: 5. CDR3 loop: CASNDRGGETQYF. Here the CDR3 DNA reads TGTGCCAGCAATGATCGGGGGGGAGAGACCCAGTACTTC.

The rearrangement links TRBV28 to TRBJ2-2; D is unclear. The CDR3 consists of 17 residues. CDR1 MDHEN and CDR2 SYDVKM come from the germline V gene. V lost 0 bases and J lost 5, with 16 bases in between. The CDR3 sequence is CASSLWFTSLRTGELFF. Here the CDR3 DNA reads TGTGCCAGCAGTTTATGGTTTACGAGCCTTCGAACCGGGGAGCTGTTTTTT. Looking up the rest from reference TRBV28 and TRBJ2-2 gives the full variable domain: DVKVTQSSRYLVKRTGEKVFLECVQDMDHENMFWYRQDPGLGLRLIYFSYDVKMKEKGDIPEGYSVSREKKERFSLILESASTNQTSMYLCASSLWFTSLRTGELFFGEGSRLTVL.

The genes are TRBV5-1 and TRBJ2-7, with D possibly TRBD2 on 6 matching bases. CDR1 and CDR2 from the germline V gene are SGHRS and YFSETQ. The length of the CDR3 is 13 residues. Trimming cost V 3 bases and J 4 bases, with 11 bases left between them. CDR3 amino acids: CASSSGTQYEQYF. In DNA form, the CDR3 reads TGCGCCAGCAGCTCCGGGACTCAATACGAGCAGTACTTC.

The chain is built from TRBV28 and TRBJ2-7, with D perhaps TRBD2 (6 bases). CDR1 MDHEN and CDR2 SYDVKM come from the germline V gene. This CDR3 is 14 amino acids long. The V end was cut by 2 bases, the J end by 2 bases, with 10 bases between. The CDR3 DNA reads as TGTGCCAGCAGTTTAGCGGGAACCGCCTACGAGCAGTACTTC. Residues: CASSLAGTAYEQYF.

The J gene is TRBJ2-7, the V gene TRBV6-2 or TRBV6-3, with D maybe TRBD2 (9 bases). The CDR3 contains 14 residues. Trimming took 2 bases from V and 13 from J, leaving 21 bases between them. The germline V gene has CDR1 MNHEY and CDR2 SVGEGT. CDR3 DNA sequence: TGTGCCAGCAGTTACCAAACAGGGGGACTAGCCTACTACTTC. This sequence encodes CASSYQTGGLAYYF.

The DNA for the CDR3 is TGTGCCAGCTCCCTAGGGCCCGTTGGAGCGGCTGGGGGCGAGCAGTACTTC. Encoded protein: CASSLGPVGAAGGEQYF. The chain employs TRBV7-9 and TRBJ2-7, with D perhaps matching TRBD1 or TRBD2 (5 bases each). The germline gives CDR1 SEHNR, CDR2 FQNEAQ (reference sequence). Between the trimmed V and J ends, which lost 8 bases and 6 bases, there was a span of 29 bases. The CDR3 covers 17 residues.

The CDR3 protein is CASSPRRQGWEETQYF. In DNA form, the CDR3 reads TGTGCCAGCAGTCCAAGGCGCCAGGGCTGGGAAGAGACCCAGTACTTC. This rearrangement joins TRBV7-8 to TRBJ2-5; TRBD1 is a possible D gene (5 bases). The ends were cut back, 6 bases at V and 3 bases at J, with 20 bases in the middle. Germline V CDR1 and CDR2: SGHVS, FQNEAQ. The CDR3 spans 16 residues.

The chain carries TRBV30 and TRBJ2-3, with 7 bases that match TRBD2. The CDR3 is 14 amino acids. The germline CDR1 and CDR2 sequences are GTSNPN and SVGIG (reference sequence). The V gene end was trimmed by 2 bases and the J gene end by 4 bases; junction bases not matched to a gene: 6. Here the CDR3 DNA reads TGTGCCTGGAGTCAGGGAGGGCCCGCAGATACGCAGTATTTT. Amino acids: CAWSQGGPADTQYF.

The CDR3 loop is CASSLTPGLAANEQFF. Written as DNA, the CDR3 is TGTGCCAGCAGCTTAACGCCGGGACTAGCAGCCAATGAGCAGTTCTTC. The chain employs TRBV7-2 and TRBJ2-1, with TRBD2 matching 9 bases. V lost 2 bases, J lost 6 bases, and 8 bases stayed unmatched. From germline, CDR1 is SGHTA and CDR2 FQGNSA. The CDR3 has 16 amino acids.

The CDR3 region is CASSWGSYNEQFF. CDR3 DNA sequence: TGTGCCAGCAGTTGGGGCTCCTACAATGAGCAGTTCTTC. The chain carries TRBV28 and TRBJ2-1; D uncertain. The V end was cut by 4 bases, the J end by 0 bases, with 4 bases between. Germline CDR1 MDHEN, CDR2 SYDVKM. The CDR3 is 13 amino acids.

The chain is built from TRBV7-9 and TRBJ2-3; D possibly corresponds to TRBD2 (6 bases). The CDR3 is 17 residues long. Germline assignment: CDR1 SEHNR and CDR2 FQNEAQ (reference sequence). V was pared by 1 base and J by 3 bases, with 17 bases between. CDR3 nucleotides: TGTGCCAGCAGCTTAGATATTGGCGGGGCCACGACAGATACGCAGTATTTT. The encoded protein is CASSLDIGGATTDTQYF.

The chain links TRBV10-3 to TRBJ1-1, with unresolved D. The CDR3 contains 15 residues. The V gene lost 0 bases and the J gene lost 1 base, with 9 bases spanning the gap. Germline CDR1 reads ENHRY; CDR2 reads SYGVKD. The CDR3, as DNA: TGTGCCATCAGTGAGTCACGGCCTGGGAACACTGAAGCTTTCTTT. This gives the protein CAISESRPGNTEAFF.